A selection of T cell receptor beta chains follows, all from one sample in a study of cytomegalovirus exposure and HLA in healthy donors. Assay used: immunoSEQ multiplex PCR; TCRdb lists only in-frame clones, some missing. The sample consists of 95,000 to 150,000 clones, approximately 72% of them appearing once. Sequenced: PBMCs. These receptors came from a man aged 18 to 35 in good health and CMV-seronegative. CDR3s include the opening cysteine and the closing phenylalanine or tryptophan. Clone size is stated in some rows and not others, as once, few, many or a class when expanded.

clone size: -; V gene: TRBV5-8; CDR3 protein: CASSLRGGHEQYF
clone size: -; V gene: TRBV5-4; CDR3 protein: CASSLSSAEQYF
clone size: -; V gene: TRBV9; CDR3 protein: CASSVERDPLGEQFF
clone size: once; V gene: TRBV7-2; CDR3 protein: CARNRGAGLRHYEQYF
clone size: few; V gene: TRBV6-4; CDR3 protein: CAIVAEAFF
clone size: -; V gene: TRBV13; CDR3 protein: CASSFWSSYNEQFF
clone size: -; V gene: TRBV27; CDR3 protein: CASSFPGGYNEQFF
clone size: -; V gene: TRBV4-2; CDR3 protein: CASSQEGQGTDTQYF
clone size: -; V gene: TRBV7-8; CDR3 protein: CASSLDGPSHQPQHF
clone size: -; V gene: TRBV10-3; CDR3 protein: CAISGGQGRGNTEAFF
clone size: -; V gene: TRBV11-2; CDR3 protein: CASSLRVRNTEAFF
clone size: -; V gene: TRBV10-3; CDR3 protein: CAISEEGQGKETQYF
clone size: -; V gene: TRBV7-2; CDR3 protein: CASNKTDGSRSELREQYF
clone size: -; V gene: TRBV14; CDR3 protein: CASSQVMRKNTEAFF
clone size: -; V gene: TRBV6-4; CDR3 protein: CASSDTGQGSTQYF
clone size: -; V gene: TRBV20-1; CDR3 protein: CSARVGIKAFF
clone size: -; V gene: TRBV18; CDR3 protein: CASSPAGVNTGELFF
clone size: few; V gene: TRBV5-1; CDR3 protein: CASSLGGLALIGELFF
clone size: few; V gene: TRBV6-6; CDR3 protein: CASSGQEAFF
clone size: -; V gene: TRBV11-2; CDR3 protein: CASSPLRDRGRAFF
clone size: -; V gene: TRBV11-3; CDR3 protein: CASSPDGAGDDEQFF
clone size: -; V gene: TRBV2; CDR3 protein: CASSEGGNNQPQHF
clone size: -; V gene: TRBV6-1; CDR3 protein: CASREVQFGNQPQHF
clone size: -; V gene: TRBV5-6; CDR3 protein: CASSPAGPGELFF
clone size: -; V gene: TRBV18; CDR3 protein: CASSLGTGFNQPQHF
clone size: few; V gene: TRBV28; CDR3 protein: CASRNDRNTEAFF
clone size: few; V gene: TRBV30; CDR3 protein: CAWGRHPSPLHF
clone size: -; V gene: TRBV30; CDR3 protein: CAWVGTSGDIYEQYF
clone size: -; V gene: TRBV28; CDR3 protein: CATTRGGYTF
clone size: -; V gene: TRBV5-1; CDR3 protein: CASSLGRGGNEQFF
clone size: once; V gene: TRBV9; CDR3 protein: CASSFNREIPLYNEQFF
clone size: -; V gene: TRBV7-7; CDR3 protein: CASSSGTSGKNNEQFF
clone size: -; V gene: TRBV19; CDR3 protein: CASSGLVAGAADTQYF
clone size: few; V gene: TRBV2; CDR3 protein: CARTEELGERYRNTIYF
clone size: few; V gene: TRBV5-1; CDR3 protein: CASSPDIGSQYF
clone size: -; V gene: TRBV19; CDR3 protein: CASSIEDVGVEEAFF
clone size: -; V gene: TRBV27; CDR3 protein: CASGVPEGVGYTF
clone size: -; V gene: TRBV4-2; CDR3 protein: CASSQDLAVTGQPQHF
clone size: -; V gene: TRBV28; CDR3 protein: CASISPGWKYEQYF
clone size: -; V gene: TRBV29-1; CDR3 protein: CSVAPRRDEKLFF
clone size: -; V gene: TRBV5-5; CDR3 protein: CASSLQGEGGNYGYTF
clone size: once; V gene: TRBV27; CDR3 protein: CASMSDRGFSGANVLTF
clone size: -; V gene: TRBV7-9; CDR3 protein: CSSSSVAYEQYF
clone size: -; V gene: TRBV6-5; CDR3 protein: CASSYSGQPNYGYTF
clone size: -; V gene: TRBV19; CDR3 protein: CASSIRDRGPLNEQFF
clone size: -; V gene: TRBV7-3; CDR3 protein: CASSATGAGGTDTQYF
clone size: few; V gene: TRBV28; CDR3 protein: CASSPRTAYEQYF
clone size: -; V gene: TRBV7-9; CDR3 protein: CASSLAQLTGVVETQYF
clone size: -; V gene: TRBV11-1; CDR3 protein: CASSPRYNQPQHF
clone size: -; V gene: TRBV6-1; CDR3 protein: CASSEQRTTNTEAFF
clone size: -; V gene: TRBV14; CDR3 protein: CASSQGLEQYF
clone size: once; V gene: TRBV10-3; CDR3 protein: CAISESTPPGNEQFF
clone size: few; V gene: TRBV6-1; CDR3 protein: CASSEWAASYNEQFF
clone size: -; V gene: TRBV6-1; CDR3 protein: CASSVSGRQATPYEQYF
clone size: -; V gene: TRBV19; CDR3 protein: CASSKEGIQPQHF